The 5 T cell receptor beta chains reported below all come from one sample, sequenced in a study of blood T cell repertoires in COVID-19. The protocol was immunoSEQ multiplex PCR, while the TCRdb copy is restricted to in-frame clones and leaves out a portion. The table has hundreds of thousands of clones, around 87% seen once; the top ten hold 7.8%. The specimen sequenced was peripheral blood. The receptors here all came from a woman in her 50s who had recovered from COVID-19.

The CDR3 protein is CATSRGKSTGGNYEQYF. CDR3 nucleotide sequence: TGTGCCACCAGCAGAGGAAAGTCGACAGGGGGAAACTACGAGCAGTACTTC. V and J are TRBV15 and TRBJ2-7, with 9 bases that match TRBD1. V dropped 1 base and J dropped 3; count of bases not matched to a gene: 10. CDR3 size: 17 residues. Germline CDR1 reads LNHNV; CDR2 reads YYDKDF (reference sequence).

The rearrangement joins TRBV19 to TRBJ1-2; 7 bases are a match to TRBD1. V lost 7 bases and J lost 2; bases outside the gene matches: 7. The germline gives CDR1 LNHDA, CDR2 SQIVND (reference sequence). The CDR3 extends over 14 amino acids. This CDR3 is CASTPAGGNYGYTF. The CDR3 DNA reads TGTGCCAGTACCCCCGCAGGGGGGAACTATGGCTACACCTTC.

This chain joins TRBV27 and TRBJ1-4; D might be TRBD1 (5 bases). V lost 3 bases to trimming and J lost 8 bases, with 13 bases between them. CDR3 length: 14 amino acids. Per germline, CDR1 MNHEY and CDR2 SMNVEV (reference sequence). The CDR3 DNA is TGTGCCAGCAGTTTTCAGGGCATAAGGGAAAAACTGTTTTTT. This encodes CASSFQGIREKLFF.

The rearrangement uses TRBV9 and TRBJ2-1; 9 positions match TRBD1. There are 13 residues in the CDR3. Germline CDR1 reads SGDLS; CDR2 reads YYNGEE. V was pared by 4 bases and J by 9 bases, with 5 bases of the junction left unmatched. In nucleotides, the CDR3 is TGTGCCAGCAGCAAAGGGACAGGGCTTGAGCAGTTCTTC. Protein sequence: CASSKGTGLEQFF.

The chain couples TRBV7-9 to TRBJ2-3, with TRBD2 identical over 13 bases. Germline CDR1 is SEHNR and CDR2 is FQNEAQ (reference sequence). V shed 5 bases, J shed 0 bases, and the junction held 8 bases outside the gene matches. The CDR3 totals 18 residues. The CDR3 spells CASSPTSGGAGSTDTQYF. The CDR3 DNA reads as TGTGCCAGCAGCCCAACTAGCGGGGGGGCCGGTAGCACAGATACGCAGTATTTT.